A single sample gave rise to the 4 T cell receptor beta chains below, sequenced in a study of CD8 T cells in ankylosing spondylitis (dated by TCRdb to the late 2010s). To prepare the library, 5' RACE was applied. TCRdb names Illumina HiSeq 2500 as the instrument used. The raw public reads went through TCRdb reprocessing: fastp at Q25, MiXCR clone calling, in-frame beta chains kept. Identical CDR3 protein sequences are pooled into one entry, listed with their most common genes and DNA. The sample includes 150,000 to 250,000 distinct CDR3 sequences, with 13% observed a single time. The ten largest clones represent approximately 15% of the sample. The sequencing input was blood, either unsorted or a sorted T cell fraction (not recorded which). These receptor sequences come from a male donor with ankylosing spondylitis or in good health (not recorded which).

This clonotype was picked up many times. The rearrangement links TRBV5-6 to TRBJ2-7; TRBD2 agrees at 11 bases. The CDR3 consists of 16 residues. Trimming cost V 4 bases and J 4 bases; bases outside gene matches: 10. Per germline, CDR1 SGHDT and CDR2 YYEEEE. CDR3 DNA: TGTGCCAGCAGCCCCATAGGACTAGCGGGTGATTACGAGCAGTACTTC. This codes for CASSPIGLAGDYEQYF.

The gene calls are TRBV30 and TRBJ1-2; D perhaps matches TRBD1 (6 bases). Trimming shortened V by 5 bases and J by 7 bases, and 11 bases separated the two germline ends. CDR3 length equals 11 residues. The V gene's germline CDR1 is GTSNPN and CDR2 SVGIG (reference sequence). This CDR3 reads CAWSQGRGYTF. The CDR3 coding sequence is TGTGCCTGGTCACAGGGACGTGGCTACACCTTC.

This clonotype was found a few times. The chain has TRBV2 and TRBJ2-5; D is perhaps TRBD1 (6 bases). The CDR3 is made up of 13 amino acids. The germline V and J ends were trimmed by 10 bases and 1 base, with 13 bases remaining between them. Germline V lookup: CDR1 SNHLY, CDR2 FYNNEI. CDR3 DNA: TGTGCCATTCAGGGGCGGACCCAAGAGACCCAGTACTTC. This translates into CAIQGRTQETQYF.

This chain's CDR3 is CSARDGTGSHEQFF. CDR3 DNA sequence: TGCAGTGCTAGAGATGGGACAGGGTCCCATGAGCAGTTCTTC. This chain joins TRBV20-1 and TRBJ2-1; 9 nucleotides align to TRBD1. Germline CDR1 DFQATT, CDR2 SNEGSKA (reference sequence). V lost 0 bases and J lost 8; bases outside the gene matches: 5. The CDR3 covers 14 residues.